This T cell receptor (beta chain) was identified in a study of cytomegalovirus exposure and HLA in healthy donors. Study summary: From HLA-typed donors, an early data release held tens of millions of unique TCRs. Study results and caveats: Most CMV-associated TCR beta chains were later found to appear HLA-restricted. Accurate prediction of HLA-A and HLA-B alleles (for most subjects) was reportedly achieved from TCR beta sequences.

Of note for this clone: Its matching antigen is unknown.

Germline CDR1 reads SEHNR; CDR2 reads FQNEAQ (reference sequence). The CDR3 sequence is 14 residues long. Losses at the gene ends were 5 bases for V and 5 bases for J; bases not matched to a gene: 6. With 60 Vbeta and 13 Jbeta primers, the PCR was carried out. Profiling relied on immunoSEQ multiplex PCR, and the TCRdb table lists in-frame clones only, not all of them. The clone table shows 80,000 or so clones, with the ten largest holding around 13%. This receptor was identified in a man in his forties or fifties in good health and CMV-seropositive. Sequenced: PBMCs. The rearrangement joins TRBV7-9 to TRBJ1-5; 7 bases are a match to TRBD1. The CDR3 sequence is CASSPIDRDQPQHF. DNA of the CDR3: TGTGCCAGCAGCCCGATTGACAGGGATCAGCCCCAGCATTTT.